This T cell receptor beta chain is drawn from a study of control samples from healthy donors and cancer patients. There are 16 residues in the CDR3. V shed 3 bases and J 1 base; nucleotides not matched to a gene: 3. Per germline, CDR1 SGHNT and CDR2 YYREEE (reference sequence). Data came from immunoSEQ multiplex PCR; TCRdb stores just in-frame clones and leaves some out. The top ten hold more than 10% of the sample, which has about 160,000 clones, approximately 90% seen once. The sequenced sample consisted of blood. The rearrangement joins TRBV5-4 to TRBJ2-3, with TRBD2 matching over 12 bases. The source is a man aged 30 to 39 in good health. The CDR3 is CASSSRTSGGTDTQYF. CDR3 in DNA: TGTGCCAGCAGCTCCAGGACTAGCGGGGGCACAGATACGCAGTATTTT.